The clone carrying this T cell receptor beta chain was counted between two and nine times. Authors' methods: The authors estimated nucleated cell counts from reference gene primer amplification. Produced via immunoSEQ multiplex PCR; TCRdb's table is partial and in-frame only. V, J and clone size are taken as reported in that table, and D and trimming were inferred from the DNA itself. The profile shows approximately 82,000 clones, around 83% of them singletons. These data are taken from a study of blood T cell repertoires in COVID-19. The wider study: Spain, Italy and the United States supplied samples that represented acute and convalescent COVID-19.

V lost 6 bases to trimming and J lost 5 bases, with 17 bases between them. This CDR3 has 15 amino acids. Germline CDR1 SNHLY, CDR2 FYNNEI. Material: peripheral blood. The clonotype comes from a woman in her 70s with acute or convalescent COVID-19. J is TRBJ2-1 and V is TRBV2, with a weak D call TRBD2 (6 bases). Written as DNA, the CDR3 is TGTGCCAGCAGCGGAGCAGTGAAGCGGGACAATGAGCAGTTCTTC. Amino acid sequence: CASSGAVKRDNEQFF.